The 17 T cell receptor beta chains presented below share a single source sample, sequenced in a study of cytomegalovirus exposure and HLA in healthy donors. This PCR relied on a set of 60 Vbeta primers and 13 Jbeta primers. TCRdb keeps only in-frame clones here, not all; method: immunoSEQ multiplex PCR. The profile covers over 75,000 clones, with around four fifths appearing a single time and roughly 5.3% taken by the ten largest. Sequencing was carried out using PBMCs. These receptors all come from a woman between 18 and 29 years old in good health and CMV-seropositive.

The gene calls are TRBV28 and TRBJ1-1; D ambiguous. Trimming cost V 5 bases and J 1 base, with 14 bases left between them. Germline V gives CDR1 MDHEN, CDR2 SYDVKM. CDR3 length: 15 amino acids. CDR3 region: CASSELGEQNTEAFF. DNA of the CDR3: TGTGCCAGCAGTGAATTGGGCGAACAGAACACTGAAGCTTTCTTT.

The rearrangement links TRBV7-9 to TRBJ1-1, with 10 bases that match TRBD1. CDR3 length: 15 residues. V was pared by 5 bases and J by 2 bases, with 5 bases of the junction left unmatched. Germline V gene lookup returns CDR1 SEHNR and CDR2 FQNEAQ (reference sequence). CDR3 in amino acids: CASSKGTGANTEAFF. In DNA form, the CDR3 reads TGTGCCAGCAGCAAAGGGACAGGGGCTAACACTGAAGCTTTCTTT.

The chain combines TRBV5-1 with TRBJ2-1, with D unresolved. There are 12 residues in the CDR3. The germline V gene encodes CDR1 SGHRS and CDR2 YFSETQ. Between the trimmed V and J ends, which lost 0 bases and 9 bases, there was a span of 7 bases. As DNA, the CDR3 is TGCGCCAGCAGCTTGGTAGCTTTTGAGCAGTTCTTC. It encodes CASSLVAFEQFF.

This clone appeared a single time. The chain joins TRBV6-5 to TRBJ2-6; D may be TRBD2 (5 bases). CDR3 length equals 15 residues. Germline CDR1 and CDR2: MNHEY and SVGAGI. V was pared by 4 bases and J by 1 base, with 8 bases between. The CDR3 DNA sequence: TGTGCCAGCAGTTTGGACTTTTCTGGGGCCAACGTCCTGACTTTC. It specifies CASSLDFSGANVLTF.

This chain links TRBV2 with TRBJ1-4; a possible D gene is TRBD1 (6 bases). V lost 5 bases and J 6 bases, leaving 13 bases between the germline ends. CDR1 SNHLY and CDR2 FYNNEI come from the germline V gene. The CDR3 covers 14 residues. The DNA of the CDR3 is TGTGCCAGCAGTCCGAGACAGGAGGATGAAAAACTGTTTTTT. It codes for CASSPRQEDEKLFF.

This chain links TRBV29-1 with TRBJ1-2, with D possibly being TRBD1 (5 bases). The CDR3 loop spans 12 amino acids. Germline-derived CDR1 and CDR2 are SQVTM and ANQGSEA. Between the trimmed V and J ends, which lost 3 bases and 6 bases, there was a span of 11 bases. CDR3 coding DNA: TGCAGCGTTGAGGCCAGGGCGGATGGCTACACCTTC. Amino acid sequence: CSVEARADGYTF.

This chain joins TRBV4-1 and TRBJ2-2; weak D call: TRBD1 (6 bases). CDR1 is MGHRA, CDR2 YSYEKL, per germline. Trimming shortened V by 5 bases and J by 5 bases, and 9 bases separated the two germline ends. This CDR3 has 13 residues. The DNA of the CDR3 is TGCGCCAGCAGCTTACAGGGTACCGGGGAGCTGTTTTTT. It encodes CASSLQGTGELFF.

The chain has TRBV28 and TRBJ2-7; possibly TRBD1 for D (5 bases). Germline assignment: CDR1 MDHEN and CDR2 SYDVKM. Trimming left V 0 bases short and J 2 bases short, with 11 bases between. This CDR3 is 15 amino acids long. The CDR3 spells CASSLWTSGPYEQYF. Written as DNA, the CDR3 is TGTGCCAGCAGTTTATGGACGTCAGGGCCCTACGAGCAGTACTTC.

The V and J genes are TRBV7-3 and TRBJ1-2, with D tentatively TRBD1 (5 bases). CDR1 and CDR2 from the germline V gene are SGHTA and FQGTGA. V was pared by 8 bases and J by 8 bases, with 15 bases between. This CDR3 comprises 12 residues. CDR3 amino acids: CASGPGLGGYTF. The CDR3 nucleotides are TGTGCCAGCGGCCCGGGACTAGGGGGCTACACCTTC.

The rearrangement uses TRBV25-1 and TRBJ2-5; the D is unclear. The V end was cut by 5 bases, the J end by 5 bases, with 15 bases between. This CDR3 contains 14 residues. Germline assignment: CDR1 MGHDK and CDR2 SYGVNS. CDR3 region: CASSQGARWETQYF. The CDR3 DNA follows: TGTGCCAGCAGTCAAGGAGCACGGTGGGAGACCCAGTACTTC.

The DNA for the CDR3 is TGTGCCAGCAGTTTGGTAGGCGGGAGTACCTACAATGAGCAGTTCTTC. As protein: CASSLVGGSTYNEQFF. The V and J genes are TRBV28 and TRBJ2-1; 7 positions match TRBD2. Germline V gives CDR1 MDHEN, CDR2 SYDVKM. The CDR3 length is 16 residues. The ends lost 3 bases at V and 2 bases at J; junction bases unmatched: 7.

The chain uses TRBV28 and TRBJ2-7, with 11 bases that match TRBD2. The CDR3 totals 14 residues. J lost 2 bases, V lost 8 bases, and 5 bases had no gene match. Germline CDR1 is MDHEN and CDR2 is SYDVKM. CDR3 bases: TGTGCCAGCGCCGGGACTAGCGGTACCTACGAGCAGTACTTC. Its protein is CASAGTSGTYEQYF. The full variable domain, completed using reference TRBV28 and TRBJ2-7, is DVKVTQSSRYLVKRTGEKVFLECVQDMDHENMFWYRQDPGLGLRLIYFSYDVKMKEKGDIPEGYSVSREKKERFSLILESASTNQTSMYLCASAGTSGTYEQYFGPGTRLTVT.

This chain links TRBV7-9 with TRBJ1-2; 7 nucleotides agree with TRBD1. Per germline, CDR1 SEHNR and CDR2 FQNEAQ (reference sequence). CDR3 length equals 17 residues. With V trimmed by 4 bases and J by 4 bases, 15 bases remained unmatched. CDR3 protein: CASSSPSDRMQSYGYTF. CDR3 sequence (DNA): TGTGCCAGCAGCTCCCCTTCGGACAGGATGCAAAGCTATGGCTACACCTTC.

V gene TRBV27 combines with J gene TRBJ2-7; 9 nucleotides line up with TRBD2. CDR3 size: 14 residues. Trimming cost V 3 bases and J 4 bases; bases outside gene matches: 4. CDR1 is MNHEY and CDR2 is SMNVEV in the germline V gene (reference sequence). CDR3 region: CASSLLAGVYEQYF. CDR3 in DNA: TGTGCCAGCAGTTTGTTAGCGGGGGTATACGAGCAGTACTTC.

This chain joins TRBV6-1 and TRBJ2-1; TRBD1 matches at 7 bases. Germline values: CDR1 MNHNS, CDR2 SASEGT. This CDR3 region has 14 residues. Trimming at V came to 7 bases and at J to 3 bases, leaving 6 bases not matched to a gene. As DNA, the CDR3 is TGTGCCAGCAAGACAGGGTTCGACTACAATGAGCAGTTCTTC. This sequence encodes CASKTGFDYNEQFF.

V and J are TRBV6-1 and TRBJ1-1; weak D call: TRBD1 (6 bases). Trimming pared 1 base from V and 4 bases from J, leaving 10 bases between. CDR3 length equals 14 residues. Looked up from germline, CDR1 is MNHNS and CDR2 is SASEGT. CDR3 sequence (DNA): TGTGCCAGCAGTGAAGGTGGACAGCCCACTGAAGCTTTCTTT. Its protein product is CASSEGGQPTEAFF.

The chain has TRBV25-1 and TRBJ2-1; 10 positions match TRBD2. This CDR3 has 18 amino acids. Germline loops: CDR1 MGHDK, CDR2 SYGVNS. The J segment lost 9 bases and the V segment lost 4 bases, leaving 18 bases of the junction unmatched. The CDR3, as DNA: TGTGCCAGCAGTGGGACTAAGCGGGAGGGATTCAGGGCGTCTGAGCAGTTCTTC. This sequence encodes CASSGTKREGFRASEQFF.